This TCR beta chain was observed in a study of PD-1 blockade in mismatch repair-deficient tumors. Looking at the study overall: Patients had eleven to twelve mismatch repair-deficient cancer types, all previously treated and progressing. Study-wide findings and caveats: Rapid post-treatment expansion, then contraction, generally preceding radiologic response, marked tumor-resident clones.

V lost 0 bases to trimming and J lost 4 bases, with 7 bases between them. The CDR3 covers 13 residues. CDR1 SGDLS and CDR2 YYNGEE come from the germline V gene. A few pembrolizumab responders had their TCRs sequenced. TCRdb's copy holds only in-frame clones and misses some; the assay was immunoSEQ multiplex PCR. The repertoire consists of fewer than 50,000 clones, with roughly 83% occurring once and the leading ten covering roughly 23%. On this clone itself: Antigen specificity is unknown.

This sequence joins TRBV9 and TRBJ2-5; D is ambiguous. The receptor was isolated from an adult with mismatch repair-deficient cancer. The material was peripheral blood, obtained 4 weeks after starting pembrolizumab. In DNA form, the CDR3 reads TGTGCCAGCAGCGTAGGCCCCGGAGAGACCCAGTACTTC. This codes for CASSVGPGETQYF.